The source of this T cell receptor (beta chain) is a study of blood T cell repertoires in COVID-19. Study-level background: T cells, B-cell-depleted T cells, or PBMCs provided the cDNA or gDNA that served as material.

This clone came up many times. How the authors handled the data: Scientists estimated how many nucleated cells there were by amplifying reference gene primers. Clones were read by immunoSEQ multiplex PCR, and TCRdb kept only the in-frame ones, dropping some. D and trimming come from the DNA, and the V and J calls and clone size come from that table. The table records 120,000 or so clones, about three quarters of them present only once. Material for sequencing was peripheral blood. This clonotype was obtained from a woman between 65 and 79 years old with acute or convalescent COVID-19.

The chain's CDR3 is CASSNRPAGNQPQHF. The CDR3 DNA sequence: TGTGCCAGTAGCAACAGACCCGCTGGGAATCAGCCCCAGCATTTT. The gene calls are TRBV19 and TRBJ1-5; no definite D call. Germline CDR1 is LNHDA and CDR2 is SQIVND (reference sequence). The CDR3 loop spans 15 amino acids. The V and J ends lost 6 bases and 4 bases respectively, with 16 bases between them.